This entry describes one T cell receptor (beta chain). This clone was seen only once. There is no known antigen for this receptor. Nothing much larger sits one base from this clone, and base qualities are not available. TCRbeta CDR3 regions were amplified from genomic DNA by means of the immunoSEQ Assay, a bias-controlled multiplex PCR. In the original analysis: Nucleated cell counts per sample were estimated from amplification of reference gene primers within the assay. To quantify the absolute abundance of each unique TCRbeta CDR3 rearrangement, sequence reads were collapsed and filtered. Productive Simpson clonality was computed per sample as the square root of Simpson's diversity index over productive rearrangements. The table comes from immuneACCESS by way of TCRdb, which keeps in-frame sequences with V and J called. Part of the clones is missing from these tables; in studies checked, under half for an unresolved V gene and the rest for unknown reasons. For V, J and clone size, that table is used; D and trimming come from the DNA. This sample gives some 80,000 clones in total; 78% of them show up just once. The top ten hold roughly a third of the sample.

One collaborating source in Seattle enrolled patients while the patients were actively infected and followed the patients over time throughout the course of disease. Each collaborating institution followed its own protocols to collect whole blood in K2EDTA tubes. For TCRbeta analysis, collaborators shipped samples in one of three forms: frozen whole blood, isolated PBMCs, or DNA extracted from either of those sample types. The data were taken from a study of blood T cell repertoires in COVID-19 (TCRdb year 2020). For the study in its entirety: The collaborator samples originated in the United States, Italy and Spain and spanned the acute and convalescent phases of COVID-19. The prospective study material was composed of cDNA or gDNA derived from T cells, B-cell-depleted T cells, or PBMCs. The samples were drawn from two sources: the first 160 participants of the ongoing ImmuneRACE study, and approximately 1,300 subjects contributed by 6 global collaborators. Where available, HLA class I and class II types were obtained from metadata supplied by the sample provider rather than from assay-based typing. The repertoires were released in a freely available public database meant as a resource for research on the immune response to SARS-CoV-2. Nearly every sample came with metadata listing a de-identified subject ID, COVID-19 status, age in years and sex. Subjects who had been exposed to COVID-19, were actively infected with it, or had recovered from it provided the deeply sampled blood TCRbeta repertoires that made up the dataset. What the authors observed across the whole study: Clinical and demographic metadata were provided uncurated, with the amount varying by source and participant.

The CDR3 covers 16 residues, taking in both the cysteine and the phenylalanine. The only DNA kept is the CDR3, 48 bases in frame from the first base. As encoded in the germline V gene (reference sequence), CDR1 is LGHDT while CDR2 is YNNKEL. Trimming removed 1 base from V and 0 bases from J, leaving 10 bases between the germline ends. The sequence was collected from a man aged 60 to 75 with COVID-19, enrolled during active disease. Recombination connected TRBV3-1 (or the pseudogene TRBV3-2) to TRBJ1-3; the D gene lacks a confident call. Sequences were obtained from peripheral blood. The DNA sequence is given as TGTGCCAGCAGCCAAGGGGCCAAAAGCTCTGGAAACACCATATATTTT. Translated, this is CASSQGAKSSGNTIYF.